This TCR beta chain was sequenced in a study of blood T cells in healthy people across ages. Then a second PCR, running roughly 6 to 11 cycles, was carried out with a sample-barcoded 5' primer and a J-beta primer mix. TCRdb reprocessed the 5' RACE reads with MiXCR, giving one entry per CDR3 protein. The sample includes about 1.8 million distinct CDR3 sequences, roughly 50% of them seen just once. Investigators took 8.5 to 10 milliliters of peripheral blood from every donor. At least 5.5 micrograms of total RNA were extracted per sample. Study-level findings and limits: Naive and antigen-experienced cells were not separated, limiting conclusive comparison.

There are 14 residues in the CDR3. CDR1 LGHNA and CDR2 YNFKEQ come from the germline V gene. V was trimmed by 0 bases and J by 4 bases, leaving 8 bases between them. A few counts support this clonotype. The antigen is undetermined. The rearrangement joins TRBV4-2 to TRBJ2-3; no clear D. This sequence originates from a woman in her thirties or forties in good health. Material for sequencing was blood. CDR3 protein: CASSQDSVPDTQYF. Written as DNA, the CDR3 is TGTGCCAGCAGCCAAGACTCGGTACCAGATACGCAGTATTTT.